This paragraph covers one T cell receptor (beta chain) sequence. Antigen specificity is unknown. This record belongs to a study of cytomegalovirus exposure and HLA in healthy donors. Study-level background: Samples from HLA-typed donors yielded about 85 million unique TCRs in an early data release.

13 Jbeta primers and 60 Vbeta primers were used for the PCR. Sequencing used immunoSEQ multiplex PCR; TCRdb keeps in-frame clones, though not all of them. Of around 70,000 clones in the sample, approximately 80% are singletons; the top ten hold around 9.3%. This CDR3 contains 17 residues. V was cut by 3 bases and J by 5 bases, with 22 bases left in between. Germline assignment: CDR1 SEHNR and CDR2 FQNEAQ (reference sequence). Study results and limitations: Some segments of the V type, notably TRBV6-2 and TRBV6-3, were excluded as indistinguishable. Looking again later, the authors saw that most CMV-associated TCR beta chains seemed HLA-restricted. Through in vitro validation, a few CMV-associated chains were shown to be specific for CMV antigens.

The TCR originated in a woman between 40 and 50 years old in good health and CMV-seropositive. What was sequenced was PBMCs. The genes are TRBV7-9 and TRBJ1-2, with no clear D. CDR3 amino acids: CASSFGSAESEEYGYTF. For the CDR3, the DNA is TGTGCCAGCAGCTTCGGGTCAGCGGAGTCCGAAGAATATGGCTACACCTTC.